Presented here are 6 T cell receptor beta chains from one specimen sequenced in a study of vaccination effects on CD4 cells after COVID-19. Here immunoSEQ multiplex PCR was the method, and the copy in TCRdb shows in-frame clones only, minus some. The repertoire holds just under 65,000 clones, about 79% seen once, with roughly 4% in the top ten. Antigen-specific CD4+ T cells expanded by the ViraFEST assay with viral peptide pools were then sequenced. With nine to eleven days of culture completed, CD4+ T cells were isolated. Negative nucleocapsid antibody tests before and after vaccination confirmed no previous SARS-CoV-2 infection. Antigens of these TCRs are unknown. The sequenced sample was CD4+ T cells from PBMCs cultured with HCoV-OC43 spike peptides, obtained before COVID-19 vaccination. The subset denotes: HCoV-OC43 spike overlapping peptide pool stimulation. The receptors were gathered from a human donor who received a COVID-19 vaccine.

The rearrangement uses TRBV19 and TRBJ2-1; TRBD1 matches at 7 bases. From germline, CDR1 is LNHDA and CDR2 SQIVND (reference sequence). V shed 5 bases, J shed 4 bases, and the junction held 11 bases outside the gene matches. This CDR3 comprises 16 residues. CDR3 nucleotide sequence: TGTGCCAGTAGTGTCAGAGGGGGCTTTGGGTACAATGAGCAGTTCTTC. It specifies CASSVRGGFGYNEQFF.

This chain joins TRBV2 and TRBJ1-1, with D unresolved. Germline CDR1 reads SNHLY; CDR2 reads FYNNEI. V gave up 7 bases and J gave up 1 base, with 10 bases separating them. CDR3 length: 13 amino acids. This CDR3 reads CASKKDSNTEAFF. The CDR3 DNA is TGTGCCAGCAAGAAGGACTCGAACACTGAAGCTTTCTTT.

This sequence joins TRBV24-1 and TRBJ2-5; no definite D call. From germline, CDR1 is KGHDR and CDR2 SFDVKD. This CDR3 spans 14 amino acids. With 4 bases removed from V and 5 bases from J, the gap between germline ends came to 13 bases. CDR3 DNA: TGTGCCACCAGTGACCCGAGGCAGTTGGAGACCCAGTACTTC. Translating it yields CATSDPRQLETQYF.

The gene calls are TRBV3-1 (or the pseudogene TRBV3-2) and TRBJ2-5, with D unresolved. The CDR3 totals 13 residues. With 2 bases removed from V and 7 bases from J, the gap between germline ends came to 11 bases. From germline, CDR1 is LGHDT and CDR2 YNNKEL (reference sequence). The CDR3 bases are TGTGCCAGCAGCCAACAGCGTTATGGGACCCAGTACTTC. Translation gives CASSQQRYGTQYF.

This clone was observed a few times. V gene TRBV6-5 combines with J gene TRBJ2-5; D possibly uses TRBD1 or TRBD2 (5 bases each). This CDR3 has 13 residues. The V gene's germline CDR1 is MNHEY and CDR2 SVGAGI. Trimming removed 8 bases from V and 5 bases from J, with 15 bases in between. The CDR3 nucleotides read TGTGCCAGCCGAAGTCTAGCAGGGGAGACCCAGTACTTC. As protein: CASRSLAGETQYF.

This clone was seen a few times. CDR3 protein: CASSFVDTTEAFF. CDR3 nucleotides: TGCGCCAGCAGCTTCGTCGATACCACTGAAGCTTTCTTT. The chain uses TRBV5-1 and TRBJ1-1, with D unclear. Deletions cut 2 bases from V and 4 bases from J, with 9 bases between. There are 13 residues in the CDR3. The germline V gene encodes CDR1 SGHRS and CDR2 YFSETQ. The entire variable domain, with the rest obtained from reference TRBV5-1 and TRBJ1-1, is as follows: KAGVTQTPRYLIKTRGQQVTLSCSPISGHRSVSWYQQTPGQGLQFLFEYFSETQRNKGNFPGRFSGRQFSNSRSEMNVSTLELGDSALYLCASSFVDTTEAFFGQGTRLTVV.